The TCR beta chain under discussion was sequenced for a study of T-cell reconstitution after alpha-beta-depleted transplantation in children (dated by TCRdb to between 2015 and 2016). Background on the whole study: The study quantitatively tracked T-cell immune reconstitution after TCRalphabeta/CD19-depleted allogeneic hematopoietic cell transplantation in children using TCR repertoire profiling.

Taken from the germline V gene, the CDR1 and CDR2 loops are LGHNA and YSLEER. V lost 0 bases and J lost 11 bases, and the count of bases not matched to a germline gene is 3. Including cysteine and phenylalanine, the CDR3 has 12 amino acids. Of all the DNA, just the CDR3 is kept, 36 bases in frame from base 1. This clonotype appeared many times. Its antigen is unknown. No quality values exist for individual bases; no much larger clone is one base distant. The library was built by means of PCR. TCRdb lists the instrument as Illumina HiSeq 2500. Molecular barcoding was employed in the preparation of TCR libraries, with unique molecular identifiers being used to normalize TCRbeta repertoire quantification. TCRdb trimmed the raw reads at Q25, called clones with MiXCR and kept productive beta chains. Each entry merges the rows of one CDR3 protein and shows their most common DNA and genes. The sample table records 600,000 to 700,000 distinct CDR3 sequences; around 16% of these occur just once. Approximately 1% of the sample goes to the ten largest clones.

The sequence links TRBV4-3 to TRBJ1-1, with 7 bases in between that match TRBD1. This receptor was obtained from a human donor who donated a stem cell graft to a child with acute myeloid leukemia. The material was PBMCs from the stem cell graft donor, obtained from the stem cell graft. This receptor carries the CDR3 CASSQDQGQAFF. In nucleotides, the sequence is TGCGCCAGCAGCCAAGATCAGGGACAGGCTTTCTTT.